The rows below give T cell receptor beta chains drawn from one sample of a study of blood T cell repertoires in COVID-19. The protocol was immunoSEQ multiplex PCR, while the TCRdb copy is restricted to in-frame clones and leaves out a portion. The table records 200,000 to 300,000 clones, 88% of them present only once. Sample: peripheral blood. These receptors were taken from a human donor in a cohort sampled during active COVID-19. CDR3s include the opening cysteine and the closing phenylalanine or tryptophan. Fields, in order: clone size, D gene, V gene, J gene, CDR3 protein, CDR3 DNA. The D gene is left open where the match is weak. A row's size may be missing; if present it is once, few, many or a size class.

clone_size: NA; d_call: TRBD1; v_call: TRBV9; j_call: TRBJ1-2; cdr3_aa: CASSGRGQGNYGYTF; cdr3_nt: TGTGCCAGCAGCGGCCGCGGACAGGGGAACTATGGCTACACCTTC
clone_size: NA; d_call: TRBD1; v_call: TRBV7-9; j_call: TRBJ2-7; cdr3_aa: CASSFGDRRDYEQYF; cdr3_nt: TGTGCCAGCAGCTTTGGGGACAGGAGGGACTACGAGCAGTACTTC
clone_size: once; d_call: NA; v_call: TRBV6-5; j_call: TRBJ1-2; cdr3_aa: CASSYSQNQYYGYTF; cdr3_nt: TGTGCCAGCAGTTACTCCCAAAATCAGTACTATGGCTACACCTTC
clone_size: NA; d_call: NA; v_call: TRBV10-3; j_call: TRBJ1-1; cdr3_aa: CAISSERNTEAFF; cdr3_nt: TGTGCCATCAGTTCGGAGAGGAACACTGAAGCTTTCTTT
clone_size: once; d_call: NA; v_call: TRBV7-9; j_call: TRBJ2-1; cdr3_aa: CASSLPALGYNEQFF; cdr3_nt: TGTGCCAGCAGCTTACCCGCCCTCGGCTACAATGAGCAGTTCTTC
clone_size: NA; d_call: TRBD2; v_call: TRBV7-3; j_call: TRBJ2-1; cdr3_aa: CASSLILAGGEQFF; cdr3_nt: TGTGCCAGCAGCTTAATTCTAGCGGGAGGAGAGCAGTTCTTC
clone_size: few; d_call: NA; v_call: TRBV10-3; j_call: TRBJ2-6; cdr3_aa: CAISVSLSGANVLTF; cdr3_nt: TGTGCCATCAGTGTCTCCCTCTCTGGGGCCAACGTCCTGACTTTC
clone_size: NA; d_call: TRBD2; v_call: TRBV9; j_call: TRBJ2-7; cdr3_aa: CASSASGSSDPNEQYF; cdr3_nt: TGTGCCAGCAGCGCTAGCGGGAGCTCCGATCCGAACGAGCAGTACTTC
clone_size: once; d_call: TRBD1; v_call: TRBV28; j_call: TRBJ2-3; cdr3_aa: CASSLVQGGTDTQYF; cdr3_nt: TGTGCCAGCAGTTTGGTGCAGGGGGGCACAGATACGCAGTATTTT
clone_size: NA; d_call: TRBD1; v_call: TRBV6-5; j_call: TRBJ1-1; cdr3_aa: CASSRDREYEAFF; cdr3_nt: TGTGCCAGCAGTAGAGACAGGGAGTATGAAGCTTTCTTT
clone_size: NA; d_call: NA; v_call: TRBV7-3; j_call: TRBJ2-3; cdr3_aa: CASSRDSGRTDTQYF; cdr3_nt: TGTGCCAGCAGTCGAGATAGCGGTCGCACAGATACGCAGTATTTT
clone_size: NA; d_call: NA; v_call: TRBV19; j_call: TRBJ2-7; cdr3_aa: CASRSAGGPYEQYF; cdr3_nt: TGTGCCAGTAGGTCCGCCGGGGGACCCTACGAGCAGTACTTC
clone_size: NA; d_call: NA; v_call: TRBV7-8; j_call: TRBJ1-2; cdr3_aa: CASSGTGLSGYTF; cdr3_nt: TGTGCCAGCAGCGGCACAGGGCTCAGCGGCTACACCTTC
clone_size: NA; d_call: TRBD2; v_call: TRBV18; j_call: TRBJ2-5; cdr3_aa: CASSPLPPGTSGGVQETQYF; cdr3_nt: TGTGCCAGCTCACCTCTTCCACCCGGGACTAGCGGGGGGGTCCAAGAGACCCAGTACTTC
clone_size: NA; d_call: NA; v_call: TRBV6-2/TRBV6-3; j_call: TRBJ1-4; cdr3_aa: CASSLEEKLFF; cdr3_nt: TGTGCCAGCAGTCTGGAGGAAAAACTGTTTTTT
clone_size: NA; d_call: NA; v_call: TRBV11-2; j_call: TRBJ2-5; cdr3_aa: CASSLDMTGGTETQYF; cdr3_nt: TGTGCCAGCAGCTTAGATATGACGGGGGGCACCGAGACCCAGTACTTC
clone_size: NA; d_call: NA; v_call: TRBV7-6; j_call: TRBJ2-1; cdr3_aa: CASSLVGRAEGEQFF; cdr3_nt: TGTGCCAGCAGCTTAGTGGGCAGGGCGGAGGGTGAGCAGTTCTTC
clone_size: NA; d_call: NA; v_call: TRBV9; j_call: TRBJ1-2; cdr3_aa: CASSVAVASYGYTF; cdr3_nt: TGTGCCAGCAGCGTAGCTGTAGCCTCCTATGGCTACACCTTC
clone_size: NA; d_call: TRBD2; v_call: TRBV7-2; j_call: TRBJ2-7; cdr3_aa: CASSWEHVSGAPYEQYF; cdr3_nt: TGTGCCAGCAGCTGGGAGCACGTTAGCGGGGCCCCCTACGAGCAGTACTTC
clone_size: NA; d_call: TRBD1; v_call: TRBV12-5; j_call: TRBJ1-6; cdr3_aa: CASGLARDRAFDNSPLHF; cdr3_nt: TGTGCTAGTGGTTTGGCACGCGACAGGGCGTTCGATAATTCACCCCTCCACTTT
clone_size: NA; d_call: NA; v_call: TRBV18; j_call: TRBJ1-6; cdr3_aa: CASSLSNRDSPLHF; cdr3_nt: TGTGCCAGCTCTCTTTCCAACAGGGATTCACCCCTCCACTTT
clone_size: NA; d_call: NA; v_call: TRBV7-2; j_call: TRBJ2-7; cdr3_aa: CASSLARLAYEQYF; cdr3_nt: TGTGCCAGCAGCTTAGCCCGACTCGCCTACGAGCAGTACTTC
clone_size: NA; d_call: TRBD1; v_call: TRBV7-2; j_call: TRBJ1-4; cdr3_aa: CASSLNRGTNEKLFF; cdr3_nt: TGTGCCAGCAGCTTAAACAGGGGAACTAATGAAAAACTGTTTTTT
clone_size: NA; d_call: TRBD1; v_call: TRBV6-2/TRBV6-3; j_call: TRBJ1-4; cdr3_aa: CASSGTGKGEKLFF; cdr3_nt: TGTGCCAGCAGCGGGACAGGGAAGGGAGAAAAACTGTTTTTT
clone_size: NA; d_call: NA; v_call: TRBV18; j_call: TRBJ1-1; cdr3_aa: CASSPGGLRNTEAFF; cdr3_nt: TGTGCCAGCTCACCGGGGGGGCTCAGGAACACTGAAGCTTTCTTT
clone_size: NA; d_call: TRBD2; v_call: TRBV6-5; j_call: TRBJ2-3; cdr3_aa: CASGEGGTGTQYF; cdr3_nt: TGTGCCAGCGGGGAGGGAGGCACAGGTACGCAGTATTTT
clone_size: NA; d_call: NA; v_call: TRBV6-6; j_call: TRBJ2-7; cdr3_aa: CASRPRDNSYEQYF; cdr3_nt: TGTGCCAGCAGGCCTCGGGACAATAGCTACGAGCAGTACTTC
clone_size: NA; d_call: NA; v_call: TRBV6-2/TRBV6-3; j_call: TRBJ2-7; cdr3_aa: CASSYPYRDRGWYEQYF; cdr3_nt: TGTGCCAGCAGTTACCCTTACAGGGATAGAGGATGGTACGAGCAGTACTTC
clone_size: NA; d_call: NA; v_call: TRBV5-1; j_call: TRBJ2-6; cdr3_aa: CASSFQGSGANVLTF; cdr3_nt: TGCGCCAGCAGCTTTCAGGGTTCCGGGGCCAACGTCCTGACTTTC
clone_size: NA; d_call: TRBD2; v_call: TRBV15; j_call: TRBJ2-3; cdr3_aa: CATSRPLGGAADTQYF; cdr3_nt: TGTGCCACCAGCAGACCCCTCGGGGGGGCGGCAGATACGCAGTATTTT
clone_size: NA; d_call: NA; v_call: TRBV4-2; j_call: TRBJ1-2; cdr3_aa: CASSQDRQGVGGYTF; cdr3_nt: TGTGCCAGCAGCCAAGACAGGCAGGGCGTGGGTGGCTACACCTTC
clone_size: NA; d_call: TRBD2; v_call: TRBV6-1; j_call: TRBJ2-7; cdr3_aa: CASSARTSGIRTSYEQYF; cdr3_nt: TGTGCCAGCAGTGCCCGGACTAGCGGGATCAGGACATCCTACGAGCAGTACTTC
clone_size: NA; d_call: TRBD2; v_call: TRBV7-9; j_call: TRBJ2-5; cdr3_aa: CASSPTSGGAQETQYF; cdr3_nt: TGTGCCAGCAGCCCAACTAGCGGGGGGGCACAAGAGACCCAGTACTTC
clone_size: NA; d_call: TRBD1; v_call: TRBV4-3; j_call: TRBJ1-2; cdr3_aa: CASSQGGQIGSVYGYTF; cdr3_nt: TGCGCCAGCAGCCAAGGGGGACAGATCGGCTCCGTCTATGGCTACACCTTC
clone_size: NA; d_call: NA; v_call: TRBV24-1; j_call: TRBJ2-7; cdr3_aa: CATSDLGGTGEQYF; cdr3_nt: TGTGCCACCAGTGATTTAGGGGGAACGGGAGAGCAGTACTTC
clone_size: NA; d_call: NA; v_call: TRBV3-1/TRBV3-2; j_call: TRBJ2-3; cdr3_aa: CASSVQGGGFTDTQYF; cdr3_nt: TGTGCCAGCAGTGTCCAGGGCGGGGGCTTCACAGATACGCAGTATTTT
clone_size: NA; d_call: TRBD1; v_call: TRBV27; j_call: TRBJ1-2; cdr3_aa: CASSSIGGYNYGYTF; cdr3_nt: TGTGCCAGCAGTTCAATAGGGGGCTATAACTATGGCTACACCTTC
clone_size: once; d_call: TRBD2; v_call: TRBV4-2; j_call: TRBJ2-7; cdr3_aa: CASSQDGLAGGRVYEQYF; cdr3_nt: TGTGCCAGCAGCCAAGATGGGCTAGCGGGAGGTCGAGTCTACGAGCAGTACTTC
clone_size: NA; d_call: NA; v_call: TRBV3-1/TRBV3-2; j_call: TRBJ1-2; cdr3_aa: CASSQDGGFHYGYTF; cdr3_nt: TGTGCCAGCAGCCAAGATGGGGGGTTTCACTATGGCTACACCTTC
clone_size: NA; d_call: TRBD2; v_call: TRBV4-3; j_call: TRBJ2-3; cdr3_aa: CASSTPGLAGGRSTDTQYF; cdr3_nt: TGCGCCAGCAGCACCCCCGGGCTAGCGGGGGGAAGGAGCACAGATACGCAGTATTTT
clone_size: once; d_call: NA; v_call: TRBV10-3; j_call: TRBJ2-3; cdr3_aa: CAISEVRTDTQYF; cdr3_nt: TGTGCCATCAGCGAGGTCAGGACAGATACGCAGTATTTT
clone_size: NA; d_call: TRBD1; v_call: TRBV2; j_call: TRBJ1-6; cdr3_aa: CASSENRGGLSPLHF; cdr3_nt: TGTGCCAGCAGTGAGAACAGGGGGGGACTATCACCCCTCCACTTT
clone_size: NA; d_call: TRBD1; v_call: TRBV10-2; j_call: TRBJ2-7; cdr3_aa: CASRETGGTYEQYF; cdr3_nt: TGCGCCAGCAGAGAGACAGGGGGGACCTACGAGCAGTACTTC
clone_size: NA; d_call: NA; v_call: TRBV6-5; j_call: TRBJ1-4; cdr3_aa: CASNSGFREKLFF; cdr3_nt: TGTGCCAGCAACTCAGGGTTTAGGGAAAAACTGTTTTTT
clone_size: NA; d_call: NA; v_call: TRBV5-1; j_call: TRBJ1-1; cdr3_aa: CASSLEYGGNTEAFF; cdr3_nt: TGCGCCAGCAGCTTGGAATACGGGGGGAACACTGAAGCTTTCTTT
clone_size: NA; d_call: NA; v_call: TRBV11-2; j_call: TRBJ2-7; cdr3_aa: CASSLTGEGKVNF; cdr3_nt: TGTGCCAGCAGCTTGACAGGGGAGGGAAAAGTGAACTTC
clone_size: NA; d_call: NA; v_call: TRBV13; j_call: TRBJ1-4; cdr3_aa: CASSSRGPNEKLFF; cdr3_nt: TGTGCCAGCAGCTCTCGAGGGCCTAATGAAAAACTGTTTTTT
clone_size: NA; d_call: NA; v_call: TRBV7-2; j_call: TRBJ2-7; cdr3_aa: CASSLQGYAYEQYF; cdr3_nt: TGTGCCAGCAGCTTACAGGGCTACGCCTACGAGCAGTACTTC
clone_size: NA; d_call: TRBD1; v_call: TRBV30; j_call: TRBJ1-6; cdr3_aa: CAWNPGQLSPLHF; cdr3_nt: TGTGCCTGGAACCCGGGACAGCTCTCACCCCTCCACTTT
clone_size: NA; d_call: TRBD1; v_call: TRBV10-1; j_call: TRBJ1-6; cdr3_aa: CASSEGQGRSPLHF; cdr3_nt: TGCGCCAGCAGCGAAGGACAGGGACGGTCACCCCTCCACTTT
clone_size: NA; d_call: NA; v_call: TRBV27; j_call: TRBJ1-4; cdr3_aa: CASSLSNGLHEKLFF; cdr3_nt: TGTGCCAGCAGTTTATCGAATGGGCTGCATGAAAAACTGTTTTTT
clone_size: NA; d_call: NA; v_call: TRBV25-1; j_call: TRBJ1-5; cdr3_aa: CASSVSGGGSNQPQHF; cdr3_nt: TGTGCCAGCAGTGTATCGGGAGGCGGTAGCAATCAGCCCCAGCATTTT